What follows are 22 T cell receptor beta chains derived from one specimen sequenced in a study of T cell responses to AZD1222 COVID-19 vaccine. Sequencing used immunoSEQ multiplex PCR; TCRdb keeps in-frame clones, though not all of them. The sample records 70,000 to 90,000 clones, 89% being singletons. The sample consisted of peripheral blood, taken on day 0 of AZD1222 vaccination. These receptor sequences come from an adult in good health.

The rearrangement uses TRBV10-3 and TRBJ1-3; no clear D. Germline-derived CDR1 and CDR2 are ENHRY and SYGVKD. The ends were cut back, 6 bases at V and 0 bases at J, with 9 bases in the middle. The length of the CDR3 is 14 residues. In DNA form, the CDR3 reads TGTGCCATCAGCCAAATCGCCTCTGGAAACACCATATATTTT. It is translated as CAISQIASGNTIYF.

V gene TRBV5-7 combines with J gene TRBJ2-7; tentatively, D is TRBD2 (6 bases). TRBV5-7 is placed among ORFs of uncertain function. This CDR3 spans 16 amino acids. With 4 bases removed from V and 0 bases from J, the gap between germline ends came to 17 bases. Here the CDR3 reads CASSHERGSYSYEQYF. CDR3 in DNA: TGTGCCAGCAGCCACGAACGGGGGAGCTACTCCTACGAGCAGTACTTC.

J is TRBJ1-6 and V is TRBV11-1, with D unresolved. Germline V gives CDR1 SGHAT, CDR2 FQDESV (reference sequence). CDR3 length: 15 residues. V lost 1 base and J lost 0, with 4 bases in between. CDR3 DNA sequence: TGTGCCAGCAGCTTAGATCTCTCCTATAATTCACCCCTCCACTTT. Translation: CASSLDLSYNSPLHF.

V usage is TRBV21-1 and J usage is TRBJ2-1; whether TRBD1, the table's D call, matches the DNA was not checked. TRBV21-1 is designated a pseudogene. The CDR3 runs to 15 residues. CDR3 bases: TGTGCCAGCAGCAGAACAGGGGGAGAGTACAATGAGCAGTTCTTC. This codes for CASSRTGGEYNEQFF.

This rearrangement joins TRBV2 to TRBJ2-7; the D is unclear. The ends were cut back, 4 bases at V and 4 bases at J, with 5 bases in the middle. This CDR3 is 11 amino acids long. From germline, CDR1 is SNHLY and CDR2 FYNNEI. The CDR3, as DNA: TGTGCCAGCAGTGTTTTATACGAGCAGTACTTC. Translating it yields CASSVLYEQYF.

This chain uses TRBV28 with TRBJ1-4; no definite D call. The CDR3 consists of 14 residues. V lost 6 bases and J lost 4, with 12 bases in between. The germline gives CDR1 MDHEN, CDR2 SYDVKM. CDR3 region: CASSKTGFNEKLFF. CDR3 DNA sequence: TGTGCCAGCAGCAAAACCGGGTTTAATGAAAAACTGTTTTTT. Full variable domain (missing parts from reference TRBV28 and TRBJ1-4): DVKVTQSSRYLVKRTGEKVFLECVQDMDHENMFWYRQDPGLGLRLIYFSYDVKMKEKGDIPEGYSVSREKKERFSLILESASTNQTSMYLCASSKTGFNEKLFFGSGTQLSVL.

In the case of this clone: An end of the junction does not agree with germline; a read error may underlie this. The rearrangement links TRBV7-3 to TRBJ2-1; the D gene is possibly TRBD1 (6 bases). Germline V gene sequence: CDR1 SGHTA, CDR2 FQGTGA. The CDR3 contains 13 residues. The CDR3 DNA reads as TGTGCCAGCAGCTTAACGGGGGACAACGAGCAGTTCTTC. Translating gives CASSLTGDNEQFF.

This chain uses TRBV27 with TRBJ2-6; D might be TRBD2 (5 bases). The CDR3 is 16 amino acids. V was trimmed by 4 bases and J by 1 base, leaving 11 bases between them. Germline CDR1 reads MNHEY; CDR2 reads SMNVEV (reference sequence). This CDR3 reads CASSSMRASGANVLTF. The CDR3, as DNA: TGTGCCAGCAGTTCCATGCGGGCATCTGGGGCCAACGTCCTGACTTTC.

This clone was found once. The chain is built from TRBV3-1 (or the pseudogene TRBV3-2) and TRBJ2-1; 7 bases agree with TRBD2. The CDR3 covers 15 residues. Trimming removed 3 bases from V and 8 bases from J; junction bases left unmatched: 10. CDR1 is LGHDT and CDR2 is YNNKEL in the germline V gene (reference sequence). The CDR3 here is CASSQRLREADEQFF. DNA of the CDR3: TGTGCCAGCAGCCAGCGTTTACGGGAGGCGGATGAGCAGTTCTTC.

The rearrangement uses TRBV5-4 and TRBJ1-6; no clear D. There are 13 residues in the CDR3. The V end was cut by 0 bases, the J end by 8 bases, with 6 bases between. Germline CDR1 is SGHNT and CDR2 is YYREEE (reference sequence). The CDR3 DNA reads as TGTGCCAGCAGCTTGGGGGGATATTCACCCCTCCACTTT. As protein: CASSLGGYSPLHF. Complete variable domain (other parts from reference TRBV5-4 and TRBJ1-6): ETGVTQSPTHLIKTRGQQVTLRCSSQSGHNTVSWYQQALGQGPQFIFQYYREEENGRGNFPPRFSGLQFPNYSSELNVNALELDDSALYLCASSLGGYSPLHFGNGTRLTVT.

V usage is TRBV7-8 and J usage is TRBJ2-6; no clear D gene. Germline-derived CDR1 and CDR2 are SGHVS and FQNEAQ. The length of the CDR3 is 13 residues. The germline V and J ends were trimmed by 3 bases and 4 bases, with 4 bases remaining between them. CDR3 residues: CASSFYGANVLTF. As DNA, the CDR3 is TGTGCCAGCAGCTTTTACGGGGCCAACGTCCTGACTTTC.

This rearrangement joins TRBV6-2 or TRBV6-3 to TRBJ2-7; the D gene is possibly TRBD1 (6 bases). The V gene lost 2 bases and the J gene lost 9 bases, with 17 bases spanning the gap. The CDR3 runs 14 residues. The germline V gene encodes CDR1 MNHEY and CDR2 SVGEGT. The CDR3 spells CASSYEQGSIRQYF. In DNA form, the CDR3 reads TGTGCCAGCAGTTACGAACAGGGTAGCATACGGCAGTACTTC.

The rearrangement links TRBV28 to TRBJ2-1; 12 nucleotides match TRBD2. V lost 2 bases to trimming and J lost 3 bases; unmatched junction nucleotides: 5. The V gene's germline CDR1 is MDHEN and CDR2 SYDVKM. CDR3 size: 17 residues. The CDR3: CASSLASGRVYYNEQFF. DNA for the CDR3: TGTGCCAGCAGTTTAGCTAGCGGGAGGGTGTACTACAATGAGCAGTTCTTC.

The chain uses TRBV6-5 and TRBJ1-6; D gene ambiguous. CDR3 length: 14 amino acids. V was trimmed by 2 bases and J by 10 bases, leaving 12 bases between them. CDR1 and CDR2 from the germline V gene are MNHEY and SVGAGI. CDR3 sequence reads: CASSYRGERSPLHF. For the CDR3, the DNA is TGTGCCAGCAGTTACCGGGGTGAACGGTCACCCCTCCACTTT.

The chain has TRBV30 and TRBJ2-7; possibly TRBD1 or TRBD2 for D (5 bases each). Germline loops: CDR1 GTSNPN, CDR2 SVGIG (reference sequence). This CDR3 has 14 residues. Trimming removed 3 bases at V and 0 bases at J, with 12 bases between. The DNA of the CDR3 is TGTGCCTGGAGCCGGGACGGATACTCCTACGAGCAGTACTTC. The encoded protein is CAWSRDGYSYEQYF.

V usage is TRBV6-1 and J usage is TRBJ1-5; D unresolved. The V end was cut by 0 bases, the J end by 5 bases, with 20 bases between. The CDR3 is made up of 18 amino acids. Germline CDR1 and CDR2: MNHNS and SASEGT. The CDR3 DNA follows: TGTGCCAGCAGTGAAGCATTCCCCACCCCGGGATCGTATCAGCCCCAGCATTTT. Translated: CASSEAFPTPGSYQPQHF.

This rearrangement joins TRBV6-6 to TRBJ2-7; 10 nucleotides match TRBD2. Germline V gives CDR1 MNHNY, CDR2 SVGAGI (reference sequence). V lost 6 bases, J lost 3 bases, and 8 bases stayed unmatched. This CDR3 has 15 residues. The CDR3 protein is CASSPPSGGIYEQYF. The CDR3 nucleotides are TGTGCCAGCAGCCCTCCTAGCGGGGGAATCTACGAGCAGTACTTC.

The V call is TRBV7-9, the J call TRBJ2-7; 8 positions agree with TRBD1. J gave up 5 bases and V 8 bases, and 8 bases lay outside the gene matches. Germline lookup yields CDR1 SEHNR and CDR2 FQNEAQ (reference sequence). There are 13 residues in the CDR3. The CDR3, as DNA: TGTGCCAGCCAAACAGGGGGTGGCGACGAGCAGTACTTC. Its protein product is CASQTGGGDEQYF.

The chain employs TRBV7-9 and TRBJ1-1; 7 positions match TRBD1. The CDR3 has 14 amino acids. The V gene end was trimmed by 6 bases and the J gene end by 5 bases; junction bases not matched to a gene: 9. Germline values: CDR1 SEHNR, CDR2 FQNEAQ (reference sequence). The CDR3 loop is CASSSTGVGTEAFF. CDR3 DNA: TGTGCCAGCAGTTCCACAGGGGTGGGAACTGAAGCTTTCTTT.

The CDR3 spells CASTQNMRVAGASTDTQYF. DNA for the CDR3: TGTGCCAGCACACAGAATATGCGGGTAGCGGGAGCTAGCACAGATACGCAGTATTTT. The chain has TRBV7-9 and TRBJ2-3; 9 bases match TRBD2. After removal of 7 bases from V and 0 bases from J, the junction contained 17 bases not matched to a gene. Germline V CDR1 and CDR2: SEHNR, FQNEAQ (reference sequence). The CDR3 has 19 residues.

The CDR3 sequence: CSATGGDTQYF. CDR3 sequence (DNA): TGCAGTGCTACAGGGGGAGATACGCAGTATTTT. This sequence joins TRBV20-1 and TRBJ2-3; 7 bases map to TRBD1. The CDR3 totals 11 residues. The trim removed 4 bases at V and 5 bases at J, leaving 0 bases unmatched. CDR1 is DFQATT and CDR2 is SNEGSKA in the germline V gene (reference sequence).

The chain uses TRBV4-2 and TRBJ2-5, with 9 bases that match TRBD1. This CDR3 is 15 amino acids long. Germline V gives CDR1 LGHNA, CDR2 YNFKEQ. The ends lost 3 bases at V and 5 bases at J; junction bases unmatched: 7. The CDR3 here is CASSQETGGGETQYF. CDR3 nucleotide sequence: TGTGCCAGCAGCCAGGAGACAGGGGGTGGGGAGACCCAGTACTTC.